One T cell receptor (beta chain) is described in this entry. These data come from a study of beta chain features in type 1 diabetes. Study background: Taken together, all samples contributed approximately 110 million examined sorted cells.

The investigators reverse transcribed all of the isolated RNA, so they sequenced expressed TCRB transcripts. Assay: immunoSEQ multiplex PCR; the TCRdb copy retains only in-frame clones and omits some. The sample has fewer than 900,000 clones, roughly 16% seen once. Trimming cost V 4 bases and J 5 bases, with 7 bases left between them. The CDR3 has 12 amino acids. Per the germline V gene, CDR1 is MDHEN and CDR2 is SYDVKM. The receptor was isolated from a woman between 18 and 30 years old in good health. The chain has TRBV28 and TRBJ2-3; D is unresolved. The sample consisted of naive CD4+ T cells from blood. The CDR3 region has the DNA TGTGCCAGCAGTTCCAGTAAAGATACGCAGTATTTT. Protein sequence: CASSSSKDTQYF.